This T cell receptor (beta chain) was found in a study of T cell clonotyping in hematopoietic cell transplantation. Study conclusions and caveats: Few recipient clonotypes overlapped donors; over 95% were de novo at given depth. Higher Inverse Simpson Index values in graft donor and pretransplant recipient predicted broader posttransplant TCR diversity. Pathologically expanded recipient clonotypes increased progressively from day 30 to day 180 as diversity fell.

The CDR3 extends over 15 amino acids. The germline V gene encodes CDR1 GTSNPN and CDR2 SVGIG (reference sequence). The junction had 8 bases not matched to a gene; V was cut back by 4 bases and J by 2 bases. Time point in this sample: recipient sample about 28 days before transplant, after cytoreduction. Samples: about 28 days before transplant, then days 30, 100 and 180 after. The method was immunoSEQ multiplex PCR; TCRdb's version includes in-frame clones alone and lacks a portion of them. Found here are some 13,000 clones, 80% to 85% of them singletons; the top ten hold 16%. Turning to this clone: Its antigen remains unknown.

The TCR originated in a man aged 60 to 75 with acute myeloid leukemia. Some clones in this sample may be carry-over from other donors' samples. Source: peripheral blood mononuclear cells, taken before stem cell transplant. V is TRBV30 and J is TRBJ1-2, with TRBD1 identical over 9 bases. The chain's CDR3 is CAWNPGTGRNYGYTF. CDR3 bases: TGTGCCTGGAACCCCGGGACAGGGCGGAACTATGGCTACACCTTC. Supplemented by reference TRBV30 and TRBJ1-2, the full variable domain reads SQTIHQWPATLVQPVGSPLSLECTVEGTSNPNLYWYRQAAGRGLQLLFYSVGIGQISSEVPQNLSASRPQDRQFILSSKKLLLSDSGFYLCAWNPGTGRNYGYTFGSGTRLTVV.